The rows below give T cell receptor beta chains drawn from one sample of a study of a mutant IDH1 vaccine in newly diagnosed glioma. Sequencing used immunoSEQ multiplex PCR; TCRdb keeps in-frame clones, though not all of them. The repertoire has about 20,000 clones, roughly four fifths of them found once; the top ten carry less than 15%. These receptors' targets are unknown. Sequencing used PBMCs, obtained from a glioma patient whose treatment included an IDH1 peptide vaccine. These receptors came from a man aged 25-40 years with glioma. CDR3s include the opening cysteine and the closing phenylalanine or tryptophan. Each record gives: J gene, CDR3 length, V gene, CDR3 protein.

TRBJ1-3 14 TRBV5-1 CASSLTGTGNTIYF
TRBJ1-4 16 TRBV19 CASSIGPGATNEKLFF
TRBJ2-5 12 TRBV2 CASSEGRGTQYF
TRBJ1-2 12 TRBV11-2 CASSSGPFGYTF
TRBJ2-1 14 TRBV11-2 CASSKGLAGGKQFF
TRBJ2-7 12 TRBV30 CASGLSSYEQYF
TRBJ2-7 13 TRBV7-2 CASSLNRGYEQYF
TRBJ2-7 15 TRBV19 CASSFRTSGPYEQYF
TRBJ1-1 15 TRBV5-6 CASIGAGQRNTEAFF
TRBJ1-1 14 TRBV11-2 CASRSLAKPLEAFF
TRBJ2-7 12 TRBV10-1 CASSENSYEQYF
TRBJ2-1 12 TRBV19 CASSTGRNEQFF
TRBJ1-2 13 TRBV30 CAWSPGTSYGYTF
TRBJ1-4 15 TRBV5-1 CASSLGDRGGEKLFF
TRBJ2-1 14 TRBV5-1 CASSVLAGAIEQFF
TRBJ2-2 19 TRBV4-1 CASSQEVNPGLVDSGELFF
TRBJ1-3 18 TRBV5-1 CASSLGDRGLDSGNTIYF
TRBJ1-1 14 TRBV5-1 CASSLVRGGSEAFF
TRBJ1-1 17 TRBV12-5 CASGLGFGQGRNTEAFF
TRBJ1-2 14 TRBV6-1 CASSVTGTRFGYTF
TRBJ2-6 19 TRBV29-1 CSVDYGPRTGVPGANVLTF
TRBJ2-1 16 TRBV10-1 CASSAGTSGSYNEQFF
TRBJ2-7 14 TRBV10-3 CAITEETPFYEQYF
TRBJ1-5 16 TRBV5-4 CASSFMTGQNNQPQHF
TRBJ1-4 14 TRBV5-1 CASSPGSGNEKLFF
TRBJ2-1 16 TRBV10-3 CAISDSASGSLTEQFF
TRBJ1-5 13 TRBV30 CAWSNTLNQPQHF
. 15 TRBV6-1 CASSEGTGASYEQYF
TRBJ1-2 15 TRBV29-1 CSVGRTGGVLDGYTF
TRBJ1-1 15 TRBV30 CAWSATSRGRPEAFF
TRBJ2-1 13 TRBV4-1 CASSPPERGRGFF
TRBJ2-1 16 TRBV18 CASSPQTSGGGNEQFF
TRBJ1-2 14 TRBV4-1 CASSRQEGNYGYTF
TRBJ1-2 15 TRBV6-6 CASSLRQGLNYGYTF
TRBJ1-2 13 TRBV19 CASIQDSPGGYTF
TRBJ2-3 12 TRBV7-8 CASSDSTDTQYF
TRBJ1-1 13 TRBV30 CAWSLAPNTEAFF
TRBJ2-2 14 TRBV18 CASSPSRTIGELFF
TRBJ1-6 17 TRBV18 CASSRDTKGFYNSPLHF
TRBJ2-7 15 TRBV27 CASSLSAGEYYEQYF
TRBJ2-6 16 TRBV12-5 CASGLVGGSGANVLTF
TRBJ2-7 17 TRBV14 CASSQVTTGLQTYEQYF
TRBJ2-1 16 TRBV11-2 CASSPTSGSSYNEQFF
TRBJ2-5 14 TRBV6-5 CASSQTSGQETQYF
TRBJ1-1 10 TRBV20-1 CSARANTVLF
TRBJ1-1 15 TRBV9 CASSVQRPLNTEAFF
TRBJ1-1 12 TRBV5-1 CASSLGMGSAFF
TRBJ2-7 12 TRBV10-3 CAISVNSYEQYF
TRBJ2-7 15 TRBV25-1 CASSEWGAVKYEQYF
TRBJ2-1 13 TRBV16 CASSQGKKNEQFF
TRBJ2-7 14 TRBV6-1 CASRAGTGGGEQYF
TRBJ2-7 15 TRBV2 CASSEVAGATYEQYF
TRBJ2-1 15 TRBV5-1 CASSPDPSSYNEQFF
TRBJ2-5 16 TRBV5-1 CASRTGTGPLGETQYF
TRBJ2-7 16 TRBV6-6 CASSYPPGTGRYEQYF